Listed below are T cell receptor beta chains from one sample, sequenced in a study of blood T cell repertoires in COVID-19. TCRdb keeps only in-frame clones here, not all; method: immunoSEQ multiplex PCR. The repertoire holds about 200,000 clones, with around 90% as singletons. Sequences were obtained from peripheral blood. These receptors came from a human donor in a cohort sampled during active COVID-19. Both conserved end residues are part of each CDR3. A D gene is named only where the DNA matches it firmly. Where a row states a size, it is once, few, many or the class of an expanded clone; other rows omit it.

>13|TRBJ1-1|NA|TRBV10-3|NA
CAIQGLGNTEAFF
TGTGCCATTCAGGGGTTGGGTAACACTGAAGCTTTCTTT
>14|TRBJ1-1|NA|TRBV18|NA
CASSFQQGNTEAFF
TGTGCCAGCTCATTTCAGCAGGGGAACACTGAAGCTTTCTTT
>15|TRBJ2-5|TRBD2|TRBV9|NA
CASTPAGGLAETQYF
TGTGCCAGCACCCCAGCGGGCGGACTAGCAGAGACCCAGTACTTC
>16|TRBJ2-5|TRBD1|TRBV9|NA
CASSISSGTGGETQYF
TGTGCCAGCAGCATCTCATCCGGGACAGGGGGAGAGACCCAGTACTTC
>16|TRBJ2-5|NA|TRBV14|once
CASSQGFRRSGETQYF
TGTGCCAGCAGCCAAGGTTTTCGTAGATCCGGGGAGACCCAGTACTTC
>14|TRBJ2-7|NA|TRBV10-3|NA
CAISESAGPYEQYF
TGTGCCATCAGTGAGTCGGCGGGGCCCTACGAGCAGTACTTC
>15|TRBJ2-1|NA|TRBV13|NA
CASSLAGARSYEQFF
TGTGCCAGCAGCTTAGCAGGGGCGCGATCGTATGAGCAGTTCTTC
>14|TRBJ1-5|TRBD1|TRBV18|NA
CASSPGTGNQPQHF
TGTGCCAGCTCACCGGGGACAGGGAATCAGCCCCAGCATTTT
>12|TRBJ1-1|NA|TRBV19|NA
CASSIPQGRAFF
TGTGCCAGTAGTATACCCCAGGGAAGAGCTTTCTTT
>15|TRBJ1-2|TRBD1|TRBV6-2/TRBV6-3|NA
CASSSPGTAYRGYTF
TGTGCCAGCAGTTCCCCCGGGACAGCCTATCGGGGCTACACCTTC
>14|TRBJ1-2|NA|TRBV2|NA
CASSEAQGSYGYTF
TGTGCCAGCAGTGAGGCACAGGGAAGTTATGGCTACACCTTC
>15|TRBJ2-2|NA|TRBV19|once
CASSIVRRGTGELFF
TGTGCCAGTAGTATTGTACGGAGGGGAACCGGGGAGCTGTTTTTT
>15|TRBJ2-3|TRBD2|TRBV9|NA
CASSVLASGADTQYF
TGTGCCAGCAGCGTATTAGCTAGCGGGGCAGATACGCAGTATTTT
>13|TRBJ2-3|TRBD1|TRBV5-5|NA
CASMGQGSDTQYF
TGTGCCAGCATGGGACAGGGGTCAGATACGCAGTATTTT
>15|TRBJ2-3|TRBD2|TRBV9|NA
CASSVGAGVGKAQYF
TGTGCCAGCAGCGTAGGAGCGGGAGTAGGCAAAGCGCAGTATTTT
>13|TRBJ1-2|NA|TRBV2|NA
CASRATGSYGYTF
TGTGCCAGCAGGGCGACGGGGAGCTATGGCTACACCTTC
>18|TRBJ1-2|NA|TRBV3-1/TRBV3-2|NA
CASSQDTRIDRANYGYTF
TGTGCCAGCAGCCAAGACACAAGAATTGACAGAGCTAACTATGGCTACACCTTC
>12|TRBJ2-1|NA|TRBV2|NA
CASSPQGNEQFF
TGTGCCAGCAGTCCTCAGGGCAATGAGCAGTTCTTC
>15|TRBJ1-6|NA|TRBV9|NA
CASSVDVGLNSPLHF
TGTGCCAGCAGCGTAGATGTGGGCCTTAATTCACCCCTCCACTTT
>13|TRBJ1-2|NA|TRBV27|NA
CASSFDRNYGYTF
TGTGCCAGCAGTTTTGACAGGAACTATGGCTACACCTTC
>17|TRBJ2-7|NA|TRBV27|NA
CASSLKGILGGTGEQYF
TGTGCCAGCAGTTTAAAGGGTATTCTGGGGGGAACCGGCGAGCAGTACTTC
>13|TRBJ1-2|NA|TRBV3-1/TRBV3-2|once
CASTRGTEYGYTF
TGTGCCAGCACCCGCGGGACGGAGTATGGCTACACCTTC
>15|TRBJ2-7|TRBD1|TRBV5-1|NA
CASSLARDRNYEQYF
TGCGCCAGCAGCTTGGCCAGGGACAGGAACTACGAGCAGTACTTC
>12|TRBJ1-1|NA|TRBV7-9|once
CASSPINTEAFF
TGTGCCAGCAGCCCCATCAACACTGAAGCTTTCTTT
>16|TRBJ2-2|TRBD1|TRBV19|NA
CATASRDRGFAGELFF
TGTGCCACCGCGAGCCGGGACAGGGGGTTTGCCGGGGAGCTGTTTTTT
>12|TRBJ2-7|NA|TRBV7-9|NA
CASSLVLYEQYF
TGTGCCAGCAGCCTAGTATTGTACGAGCAGTACTTC
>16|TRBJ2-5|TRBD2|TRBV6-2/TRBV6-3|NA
CASSYPSGGLQETQYF
TGTGCCAGCAGTTACCCCAGCGGGGGGCTCCAAGAGACCCAGTACTTC
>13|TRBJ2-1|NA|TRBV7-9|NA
CATRGKGYNEQFF
TGTGCCACGAGGGGGAAAGGTTACAATGAGCAGTTCTTC
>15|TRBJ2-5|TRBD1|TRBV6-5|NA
CASIRDRGLVETQYF
TGTGCCAGCATTCGGGACAGGGGGCTGGTGGAGACCCAGTACTTC
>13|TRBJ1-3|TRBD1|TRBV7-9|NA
CASSTDRVRTIYF
TGTGCCAGCAGCACCGACAGGGTTCGGACCATATATTTT
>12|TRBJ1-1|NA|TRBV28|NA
CASYKQGTEAFF
TGTGCCAGCTACAAACAGGGCACTGAAGCTTTCTTT
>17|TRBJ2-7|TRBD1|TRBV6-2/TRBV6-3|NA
CASSSPGGQGLAYEQYF
TGTGCCAGCAGTTCCCCGGGGGGACAGGGGCTAGCCTACGAGCAGTACTTC
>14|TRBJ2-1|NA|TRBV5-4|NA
CASSLGTGKLEQFF
TGTGCCAGCAGCTTGGGTACAGGGAAGCTTGAGCAGTTCTTC
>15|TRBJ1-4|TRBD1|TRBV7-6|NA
CASSSMVGTGYKLFF
TGTGCCAGCAGCTCGATGGTCGGGACAGGGTACAAACTGTTTTTT
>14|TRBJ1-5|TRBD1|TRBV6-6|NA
CASSYGTDNQPQHF
TGTGCCAGCAGTTACGGGACAGATAATCAGCCCCAGCATTTT
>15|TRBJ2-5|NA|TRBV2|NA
CASSGTVQGQETQYF
TGTGCCAGCAGTGGCACAGTACAGGGCCAAGAGACCCAGTACTTC
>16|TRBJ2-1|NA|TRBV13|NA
CASSGQGVRGSNEQFF
TGTGCCAGCAGCGGACAAGGGGTGAGAGGCAGCAATGAGCAGTTCTTC
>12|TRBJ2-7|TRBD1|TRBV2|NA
CASGTGRYEQYF
TGTGCCAGCGGGACAGGGAGGTACGAGCAGTACTTC
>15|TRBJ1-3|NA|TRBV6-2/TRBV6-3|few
CASSRDSGSGNTIYF
TGTGCCAGCAGTCGGGACTCAGGCTCTGGAAACACCATATATTTT
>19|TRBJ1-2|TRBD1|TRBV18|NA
CASSTTVFSSGTGREGYTF
TGTGCCAGCTCAACGACGGTTTTTTCCTCCGGGACAGGGAGAGAAGGCTACACCTTC